These T cell receptor beta chains were read from a single sample in a study of identical twins. MiXCR, run by TCRdb on the 5' RACE reads, gives a single entry per CDR3 protein. The sample consists of a few hundred thousand distinct CDR3 sequences, 7.5% to 10% of them appearing once. These sequences were also reported in another study, on yellow fever vaccine responses in identical twins.

Sequenced input: PBMCs. These receptors were taken from a woman younger than 30 in good health. Both conserved end residues are part of each CDR3. Each record gives: V gene, J gene, D gene, clone size, CDR3 DNA, CDR3 protein. A D gene is named only where the DNA matches it firmly. The size entry is marked missing in some rows and otherwise reads once, few, many or a size class.

V gene: TRBV4-1; J gene: TRBJ1-6; D gene: TRBD1; clone size: many; CDR3 DNA: TGCGCCAGCAGCCAAGATGGTGAGGGCAGGGGGCCTTCACCCCTCCACTTT; CDR3 protein: CASSQDGEGRGPSPLHF
V gene: TRBV6-4; J gene: TRBJ2-1; D gene: -; clone size: few; CDR3 DNA: TGTGCCAGCAGTGAAGAAGGTAGCGCCCTTTACAATGAGCAGTTCTTC; CDR3 protein: CASSEEGSALYNEQFF
V gene: TRBV12-3/TRBV12-4; J gene: TRBJ2-7; D gene: -; clone size: few; CDR3 DNA: TGTGCCAGCAGTTTCTCTCTCCATCGGGCGGGAAGCAACTACGAGCAGTACTTC; CDR3 protein: CASSFSLHRAGSNYEQYF
V gene: TRBV4-3; J gene: TRBJ1-1; D gene: TRBD1; clone size: few; CDR3 DNA: TGCGCCAGCAGCCAATTTGGGACAGCGAACACTGAAGCTTTCTTT; CDR3 protein: CASSQFGTANTEAFF
V gene: TRBV4-1; J gene: TRBJ1-6; D gene: -; clone size: -; CDR3 DNA: TGCGCCAGCACCTCAGGGAGTCTCGATTCACCCCTCCACTTT; CDR3 protein: CASTSGSLDSPLHF
V gene: TRBV12-3/TRBV12-4; J gene: TRBJ1-2; D gene: TRBD1; clone size: many; CDR3 DNA: TGTGCCAGCAGCCCCGGGGTTCCGGGACAGGGCTATGGCTACACCTTC; CDR3 protein: CASSPGVPGQGYGYTF
V gene: TRBV5-1; J gene: TRBJ1-6; D gene: TRBD1; clone size: -; CDR3 DNA: TGCGCCAGCACGCAACGCTTGGACAGGTCTGGGAATTCACCCCTCCACTTT; CDR3 protein: CASTQRLDRSGNSPLHF
V gene: TRBV6-1; J gene: TRBJ2-1; D gene: TRBD2; clone size: many; CDR3 DNA: TGTGCCAGCAGTGGGAGCGGGGGCTCCTACAATGAGCAGTTCTTC; CDR3 protein: CASSGSGGSYNEQFF
V gene: TRBV9; J gene: TRBJ2-7; D gene: -; clone size: -; CDR3 DNA: TGTGCCAGCAGCGTGGAGGGGACCCGGACCTACGAGCAGTACTTC; CDR3 protein: CASSVEGTRTYEQYF
V gene: TRBV6-5; J gene: TRBJ2-7; D gene: -; clone size: -; CDR3 DNA: TGTGCCAGCAGTTACTCGATTACAGAAAGCTCCTACGAGCAGTACTTC; CDR3 protein: CASSYSITESSYEQYF
V gene: TRBV6-1; J gene: TRBJ2-5; D gene: TRBD2; clone size: -; CDR3 DNA: TGTGCCAGCAGTGCTGGACTAGCGAGGGAGACCCAGTACTTC; CDR3 protein: CASSAGLARETQYF
V gene: TRBV7-2; J gene: TRBJ2-1; D gene: TRBD2; clone size: many; CDR3 DNA: TGTGCCAGCGCCGGACTAGCGGGGGTCAATGAGCAGTTCTTC; CDR3 protein: CASAGLAGVNEQFF
V gene: TRBV5-1; J gene: TRBJ2-3; D gene: TRBD1; clone size: few; CDR3 DNA: TGCGCCAGCAGCCCAGGACAGGGTGTGCCAGATACGCAGTATTTT; CDR3 protein: CASSPGQGVPDTQYF
V gene: TRBV6-2/TRBV6-3; J gene: TRBJ1-3; D gene: -; clone size: few; CDR3 DNA: TGTGCCAGCAGTTACGGCGCTGGGAGGAACACCATATATTTT; CDR3 protein: CASSYGAGRNTIYF
V gene: TRBV4-1; J gene: TRBJ2-7; D gene: TRBD2; clone size: many; CDR3 DNA: TGCGCCAGCAGCCAAGGAACTAGCGGGCTTCCGTGGGATTACGAGCAGTACTTC; CDR3 protein: CASSQGTSGLPWDYEQYF
V gene: TRBV7-2; J gene: TRBJ2-7; D gene: TRBD1; clone size: many; CDR3 DNA: TGTGCCAGCAGTACAAACAGGGGCTACGAGCAGTACTTC; CDR3 protein: CASSTNRGYEQYF
V gene: TRBV3-1; J gene: TRBJ2-7; D gene: -; clone size: -; CDR3 DNA: TGTGCCAGCAGCCAAGATCTTTCGGAGAGCTCCTACGAGCAGTACTTC; CDR3 protein: CASSQDLSESSYEQYF
V gene: TRBV3-1; J gene: TRBJ1-5; D gene: -; clone size: -; CDR3 DNA: TGTGCCAGCAGCCTTAAGGGGATGAGGCAGCCCCAGCATTTT; CDR3 protein: CASSLKGMRQPQHF
V gene: TRBV6-1; J gene: TRBJ2-7; D gene: TRBD1; clone size: -; CDR3 DNA: TGTGCCAGCAGTGAAGGCTCAGGGGGCTGGAGGGAGTACTTC; CDR3 protein: CASSEGSGGWREYF
V gene: TRBV5-1; J gene: TRBJ2-3; D gene: -; clone size: few; CDR3 DNA: TGCGCCAGCAGCCCGGACGGTGGTAGAACAGATACGCAGTATTTT; CDR3 protein: CASSPDGGRTDTQYF
V gene: TRBV7-9; J gene: TRBJ2-1; D gene: TRBD2; clone size: -; CDR3 DNA: TGTGCCAGCAGCTTCTATGGGACTAGCGATGAGCAGTTCTTC; CDR3 protein: CASSFYGTSDEQFF
V gene: TRBV12-3/TRBV12-4; J gene: TRBJ2-3; D gene: -; clone size: many; CDR3 DNA: TGTGCCAGCAGCCACCAAGACAGCAGAGATACGCAGTATTTT; CDR3 protein: CASSHQDSRDTQYF
V gene: TRBV28; J gene: TRBJ2-1; D gene: -; clone size: few; CDR3 DNA: TGTGCCAGCACCCCAGGGCCGGGGGGCTTTGACAATGAGCAGTTCTTC; CDR3 protein: CASTPGPGGFDNEQFF
V gene: TRBV5-1; J gene: TRBJ2-5; D gene: -; clone size: few; CDR3 DNA: TGCGCCAGTGGACCGTCACAAGAGACCCAGTACTTC; CDR3 protein: CASGPSQETQYF
V gene: TRBV4-3; J gene: TRBJ2-1; D gene: -; clone size: many; CDR3 DNA: TGCGCCAGCAGCCAAATCCGCCTTGGGGATGAGCAGTTCTTC; CDR3 protein: CASSQIRLGDEQFF
V gene: TRBV7-6; J gene: TRBJ2-1; D gene: -; clone size: many; CDR3 DNA: TGTGCCAGCAGCTTAGGGGCGACGGAGCAGTTCTTC; CDR3 protein: CASSLGATEQFF
V gene: TRBV20-1; J gene: TRBJ2-1; D gene: -; clone size: few; CDR3 DNA: TGCAGTGCTAGAGATTACAGGGGGGGCAATGAGCAGTTCTTC; CDR3 protein: CSARDYRGGNEQFF
V gene: TRBV6-1; J gene: TRBJ2-1; D gene: -; clone size: few; CDR3 DNA: TGTGCCAGCAGTGAACCGGGACCACGATACAATGAGCAGTTCTTC; CDR3 protein: CASSEPGPRYNEQFF
V gene: TRBV10-3; J gene: TRBJ1-2; D gene: -; clone size: many; CDR3 DNA: TGTGCCATCAGTGAGTCGAGAGGGGCAATGGGCGGCTACACCTTC; CDR3 protein: CAISESRGAMGGYTF
V gene: TRBV11-2; J gene: TRBJ2-5; D gene: -; clone size: few; CDR3 DNA: TGTGCCAGCAGCTTACAACCGGGAAAACAAGAGACCCAGTACTTC; CDR3 protein: CASSLQPGKQETQYF
V gene: TRBV7-2; J gene: TRBJ2-1; D gene: TRBD2; clone size: many; CDR3 DNA: TGTGCCAGCAGCCAGCTAGCGGGAGGAGCTCTCTACAATGAGCAGTTCTTC; CDR3 protein: CASSQLAGGALYNEQFF
V gene: TRBV9; J gene: TRBJ2-7; D gene: TRBD1; clone size: few; CDR3 DNA: TGTGCCAGCAGCGTAGCTTGGACAGGGGACTACGAGCAGTACTTC; CDR3 protein: CASSVAWTGDYEQYF
V gene: TRBV7-9; J gene: TRBJ1-3; D gene: -; clone size: many; CDR3 DNA: TGTGCCAGCAGCCGGACAGCCTCTGGAAACACCATATATTTT; CDR3 protein: CASSRTASGNTIYF
V gene: TRBV6-1; J gene: TRBJ2-3; D gene: TRBD2; clone size: many; CDR3 DNA: TGTGCCAGCAGTGAGGGACTAGCGGGGGCAGATACGCAGTATTTT; CDR3 protein: CASSEGLAGADTQYF
V gene: TRBV10-3; J gene: TRBJ2-2; D gene: -; clone size: -; CDR3 DNA: TGTGCCATCAGTGTTGTGACAACCACCGGGGAGCTGTTTTTT; CDR3 protein: CAISVVTTTGELFF
V gene: TRBV5-1; J gene: TRBJ2-7; D gene: -; clone size: many; CDR3 DNA: TGCGCCAGCAGCCCTTCGGCCCCGACGTCGATGGAGCAGTACTTC; CDR3 protein: CASSPSAPTSMEQYF
V gene: TRBV29-1; J gene: TRBJ2-5; D gene: TRBD1; clone size: many; CDR3 DNA: TGCAGCGTTGAAGCACAGGGGCAAGAGACCCAGTACTTC; CDR3 protein: CSVEAQGQETQYF
V gene: TRBV12-3/TRBV12-4; J gene: TRBJ2-7; D gene: TRBD2; clone size: many; CDR3 DNA: TGTGCCAGCAGTTTAAACGGGAGGGCCAGTGAGCAGTACTTC; CDR3 protein: CASSLNGRASEQYF
V gene: TRBV20-1; J gene: TRBJ2-3; D gene: -; clone size: -; CDR3 DNA: TGCAGTGCTAGAGGTTCCGCGACTTTGAAGACAGATACGCAGTATTTT; CDR3 protein: CSARGSATLKTDTQYF
V gene: TRBV6-5; J gene: TRBJ2-1; D gene: -; clone size: -; CDR3 DNA: TGTGCCAGCAGTTACGGGCTGGCGGTCAATGAGCAGTTCTTC; CDR3 protein: CASSYGLAVNEQFF
V gene: TRBV5-1; J gene: TRBJ2-2; D gene: -; clone size: few; CDR3 DNA: TGCGCCAGCAGCTTGGTGACAAAGAACACCGGGGAGCTGTTTTTT; CDR3 protein: CASSLVTKNTGELFF
V gene: TRBV7-8; J gene: TRBJ2-2; D gene: TRBD1; clone size: few; CDR3 DNA: TGTGCCAGCAGCTTTTCGGGGACAGCCACCGGGGAGCTGTTTTTT; CDR3 protein: CASSFSGTATGELFF
V gene: TRBV29-1; J gene: TRBJ2-7; D gene: -; clone size: few; CDR3 DNA: TGCAGCGTTGAAGGGGGGACCCCCTACGAGCAGTACTTC; CDR3 protein: CSVEGGTPYEQYF
V gene: TRBV5-1; J gene: TRBJ2-1; D gene: -; clone size: many; CDR3 DNA: TGCGCCAGCTTCGAGGGGCATGAGCAGTTCTTC; CDR3 protein: CASFEGHEQFF
V gene: TRBV4-3; J gene: TRBJ1-1; D gene: -; clone size: many; CDR3 DNA: TGCGCCAGCAGCCAAGACCCGAGGGACACTGAAGCTTTCTTT; CDR3 protein: CASSQDPRDTEAFF
V gene: TRBV7-2; J gene: TRBJ2-3; D gene: TRBD2; clone size: -; CDR3 DNA: TGTGCCAGCAGTTCCGGGGGGGGCCGCGTTACAGATACGCAGTATTTT; CDR3 protein: CASSSGGGRVTDTQYF
V gene: TRBV20-1; J gene: TRBJ1-6; D gene: -; clone size: many; CDR3 DNA: TGCAGTGCTAGAGACTTTCTAATGGGAAGTACAAGGTCGCCCCTCCACTTT; CDR3 protein: CSARDFLMGSTRSPLHF
V gene: TRBV7-2; J gene: TRBJ2-5; D gene: TRBD2; clone size: -; CDR3 DNA: TGTGCCAGCAGCTTATTACGGGGGGGGGATCGCCGAGAGACCCAGTACTTC; CDR3 protein: CASSLLRGGDRRETQYF
V gene: TRBV6-2/TRBV6-3; J gene: TRBJ2-7; D gene: TRBD1; clone size: many; CDR3 DNA: TGTGCCAGCAGTTATTTAGGACAGGAAGCCGAGCAGTACTTC; CDR3 protein: CASSYLGQEAEQYF
V gene: TRBV29-1; J gene: TRBJ2-5; D gene: -; clone size: few; CDR3 DNA: TGCAGCGTTGGCGCCGGGAGCCTCCCCGGGGAGACCCAGTACTTC; CDR3 protein: CSVGAGSLPGETQYF
V gene: TRBV2; J gene: TRBJ1-1; D gene: -; clone size: -; CDR3 DNA: TGTGCCAGCCCCTCAGGCACTGAAGCTTTCTTT; CDR3 protein: CASPSGTEAFF
V gene: TRBV27; J gene: TRBJ2-7; D gene: -; clone size: few; CDR3 DNA: TGTGCCAGCAGCCCGAACCGGGACATCGCCTACGAGCAGTACTTC; CDR3 protein: CASSPNRDIAYEQYF
V gene: TRBV5-1; J gene: TRBJ2-1; D gene: -; clone size: many; CDR3 DNA: TGCGCCAGCAGCTTTTCGCCGACTAGCTACAATGAGCAGTTCTTC; CDR3 protein: CASSFSPTSYNEQFF